The 4 T cell receptor beta chains below come from one sample, sequenced in a study of response to subunit inactivated influenza vaccine. Using its own MiXCR run on the RT-PCR reads, TCRdb lists one record per CDR3 protein. Found here are about 540,000 distinct CDR3 sequences, approximately 20% of them singletons; the top ten hold 2.5% to 3.5%. The same specimen was also included in a second study, on T cells expressing NK-cell markers. That source adds: Libraries used 5'RACE template switching adding universal primer site and UMIs.

Sequencing used CD4+ T cells sorted from PBMCs, obtained about 13 days after vaccination. The receptors stem from a man aged 45 to 65 who received an inactivated influenza vaccine.

The V and J genes are TRBV11-3 and TRBJ2-1; 8 positions match TRBD2. V was clipped by 5 bases and J by 0 bases; unmatched bases: 6. Germline V CDR1 and CDR2: SGHNT, YENEEA. There are 16 residues in the CDR3. The CDR3 region is CASSQQRGSSYNEQFF. DNA for the CDR3: TGTGCCAGCAGCCAGCAGCGGGGGAGCTCCTACAATGAGCAGTTCTTC.

This chain joins TRBV5-1 and TRBJ2-5, with 8 bases identical to TRBD1. In germline, CDR1 is SGHRS, CDR2 YFSETQ. V lost 3 bases, J lost 5 bases, and 9 bases stayed unmatched. This CDR3 spans 15 amino acids. CDR3 sequence: CASSSSDRVFETQYF. The DNA for the CDR3 is TGCGCCAGCAGCTCTTCGGACAGGGTGTTTGAGACCCAGTACTTC.

The chain uses TRBV11-1 and TRBJ2-1, with D possibly matching TRBD2 (7 bases). Germline loops: CDR1 SGHAT, CDR2 FQDESV (reference sequence). Trimming pared 5 bases from V and 11 bases from J, leaving 22 bases between. The CDR3 is made up of 15 amino acids. The CDR3 here is CASSTEGFWGGKQFF. CDR3 nucleotide sequence: TGTGCCAGCAGCACCGAAGGGTTTTGGGGGGGCAAGCAGTTCTTC. Full variable domain (outside the CDR3, taken from reference TRBV11-1 and TRBJ2-1): EAEVAQSPRYKITEKSQAVAFWCDPISGHATLYWYRQILGQGPELLVQFQDESVVDDSQLPKDRFSAERLKGVDSTLKIQPAELGDSAMYLCASSTEGFWGGKQFFGPGTRLTVL.

This clonotype was detected a few times. This sequence joins TRBV20-1 and TRBJ2-7; either TRBD1 or TRBD2 may fit D (6 bases each). V was shortened by 3 bases and J by 2 bases, with 20 bases between the two germline ends. The CDR3 sequence is 16 residues long. CDR1 and CDR2 from the germline V gene are DFQATT and SNEGSKA (reference sequence). The CDR3, as DNA: TGCAGTGCTAGTCCCTCGACGCGGGACACAACCTACGAGCAGTACTTC. Protein: CSASPSTRDTTYEQYF.